This T cell receptor beta chain was captured in a study of neoadjuvant nivolumab and ipilimumab in lung cancer. With respect to this clone: Different DNA sequences within this sample yield the same CDR3.

The table came from immunoSEQ multiplex PCR; TCRdb's copy has only in-frame clones and leaves some out. This sample yields 1,500 to 2,000 clones, of which less than 90% are seen a single time; around 2% belongs to the top ten. The TCR comes from an adult with non-small cell lung cancer. The sample here was adjacent normal lung tissue, taken after neoadjuvant nivolumab, alone or with ipilimumab, at or shortly before surgery.

In DNA form, the CDR3 reads TGTGCCAGCAGCTCCCCCGGGACACTCTCCTACGAGCAGTACTTC. Amino acids: CASSSPGTLSYEQYF. V usage is TRBV7-2 and J usage is TRBJ2-7, with D possibly matching TRBD1 (6 bases). The germline V and J ends were trimmed by 4 bases and 0 bases, with 13 bases remaining between them. The CDR3 loop spans 15 amino acids. Germline assignment: CDR1 SGHTA and CDR2 FQGNSA.